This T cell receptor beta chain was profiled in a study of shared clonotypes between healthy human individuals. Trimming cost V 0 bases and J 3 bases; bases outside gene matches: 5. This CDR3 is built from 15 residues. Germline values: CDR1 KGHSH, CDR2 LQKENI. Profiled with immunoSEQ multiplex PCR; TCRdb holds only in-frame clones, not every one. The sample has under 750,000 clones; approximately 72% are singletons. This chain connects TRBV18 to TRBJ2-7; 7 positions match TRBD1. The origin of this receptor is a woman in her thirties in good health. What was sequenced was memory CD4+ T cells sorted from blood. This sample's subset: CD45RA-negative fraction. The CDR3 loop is CASSPPSRQGYEQYF. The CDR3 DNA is TGTGCCAGCTCACCACCCTCGCGACAGGGCTACGAGCAGTACTTC.